This T cell receptor (beta chain) was identified during a study of blood T cells in healthy people across ages. This clonotype was observed a few times. CDR1 and CDR2 (germline): DFQATT, SNEGSKA (reference sequence). The CDR3 spans 15 residues. V was pared by 5 bases and J by 8 bases, with 11 bases of the junction left unmatched. Combining a sample-barcoded 5' primer with a J-beta primer mix, a second PCR ran for roughly 7 to 11 cycles. TCRdb re-called the 5' RACE reads through MiXCR, storing one row per CDR3 protein. The table has 750,000 to 950,000 distinct CDR3 sequences, approximately 24% seen once. These data also featured in a second study, about T cells of mothers and their children.

The receptor's source is a boy younger than 18 in good health. The V and J genes are TRBV20-1 and TRBJ2-4; 11 bases map to TRBD2. Input material: blood. CDR3 nucleotide sequence: TGCAGTGCTGGACATAGCGGGGGGGCCAGGGACATTCAGTACTTC. Translating it yields CSAGHSGGARDIQYF.